Listed here are 8 T cell receptor beta chains from one sample, sequenced in a study of cytotoxic CD8 clonotypes in ibrutinib-treated CLL. Data came from immunoSEQ multiplex PCR; TCRdb stores just in-frame clones and leaves some out. The sample lists over 45,000 clones, approximately 52% seen once, with roughly 21% in the top ten. The sample here was PBMCs, taken after 24 months of ibrutinib treatment. The receptors were gathered from a human donor with chronic lymphocytic leukemia.

This clone has more than one count but fewer than ten. This chain uses TRBV5-1 with TRBJ2-5, with TRBD2 matching over 10 bases. CDR1 is SGHRS, CDR2 YFSETQ, per germline. Trimming removed 0 bases from V and 5 bases from J; junction bases left unmatched: 7. CDR3 length: 16 residues. The CDR3 loop is CASSLVPSGSGETQYF. As DNA, the CDR3 is TGCGCCAGCAGCTTGGTCCCTAGCGGGAGTGGTGAGACCCAGTACTTC.

This sequence joins TRBV29-1 and TRBJ2-5; D is uncertain. V was clipped by 3 bases and J by 5 bases, with 10 bases between them. This CDR3 comprises 12 residues. The germline gives CDR1 SQVTM, CDR2 ANQGSEA. CDR3 nucleotide sequence: TGCAGCGTTGATTTGGTGGTGGAGACCCAGTACTTC. It encodes CSVDLVVETQYF. The whole variable domain, remainder taken from reference TRBV29-1 and TRBJ2-5, is SAVISQKPSRDICQRGTSLTIQCQVDSQVTMMFWYRQQPGQSLTLIATANQGSEATYESGFVIDKFPISRPNLTFSTLTVSNMSPEDSSIYLCSVDLVVETQYFGPGTRLLVL.

V is TRBV11-2 and J is TRBJ2-7; TRBD2 aligns across 7 bases. CDR1 and CDR2 from the germline V gene are SGHAT and FQNNGV. V shed 6 bases, J shed 0 bases, and the junction held 5 bases outside the gene matches. This CDR3 is 14 amino acids long. The CDR3 region has the DNA TGTGCCAGCAGTACTAGCGTACCCTCCTACGAGCAGTACGTC. The encoded protein is CASSTSVPSYEQYV.

This rearrangement joins TRBV5-8 to TRBJ1-2; D is ambiguous. The germline V gene encodes CDR1 SGHTS and CDR2 YDEGEE. V gave up 4 bases and J gave up 2 bases, with 12 bases separating them. The CDR3 has 14 residues. The CDR3 here is CASSPTPRNYGYTF. As DNA, the CDR3 is TGTGCCAGCAGCCCCACTCCAAGGAACTATGGCTACACCTTC.

The rearrangement links TRBV27 to TRBJ2-7, with D tentatively TRBD2 (6 bases). Germline values: CDR1 MNHEY, CDR2 SMNVEV (reference sequence). V was cut by 10 bases and J by 9 bases, with 19 bases left in between. This CDR3 has 12 amino acids. The CDR3 spells CATHAGSGVQYV. In DNA, the CDR3 is TGTGCCACACATGCGGGGTCTGGCGTGCAGTACGTC.

This sequence joins TRBV18 and TRBJ1-1; D is uncertain. CDR3 length equals 14 residues. Germline CDR1 KGHSH, CDR2 LQKENI. Deletions cut 3 bases from V and 0 bases from J, with 8 bases between. CDR3 sequence reads: CASSPGWLNTEAFF. The CDR3 DNA reads as TGTGCCAGCTCACCTGGATGGCTGAACACTGAAGCTTTCTTT. The full variable domain, its missing parts supplied by reference TRBV18 and TRBJ1-1, is NAGVMQNPRHLVRRRGQEARLRCSPMKGHSHVYWYRQLPEEGLKFMVYLQKENIIDESGMPKERFSAEFPKEGPSILRIQQVVRGDSAAYFCASSPGWLNTEAFFGQGTRLTVV.

The CDR3 is CASSPERGYNEQFF. Written as DNA, the CDR3 is TGTGCCAGCTCACCAGAGCGTGGCTACAATGAGCAGTTCTTC. The J gene is TRBJ2-1, the V gene TRBV18; no clear D gene. This CDR3 has 14 residues. The V end was cut by 2 bases, the J end by 3 bases, with 8 bases between. In germline, CDR1 is KGHSH, CDR2 LQKENI.

This chain links TRBV13 with TRBJ1-1; the D is unclear. The V gene's germline CDR1 is PRHDT and CDR2 FYEKMQ (reference sequence). V was pared by 5 bases and J by 4 bases, with 11 bases between. This CDR3 spans 13 amino acids. CDR3 coding DNA: TGTGCCAGCAGCAGAGACACGACCACTGAAGCTTTCTTT. Amino acid sequence: CASSRDTTTEAFF.